The 6 T cell receptor beta chains below come from one sample, sequenced in a study. Using its own MiXCR run on the 5' RACE reads, TCRdb lists one record per CDR3 protein. The sample contains some 62,000 distinct CDR3 sequences, about 31% of which appear only once. The sample taken for sequencing was tumor-infiltrating naive CD4+ T cells sorted from the breast tumor. Noted subset: naive CD4+ T cells, CD4+CD45RA+CD25-. These receptors came from a female donor with breast cancer.

The CDR3 here is CASSVGTGKTYEQYF. The CDR3 DNA follows: TGTGCCAGCTCGGTAGGGACAGGGAAAACCTACGAGCAGTACTTC. The J gene is TRBJ2-7, the V gene TRBV18; 9 bases agree with TRBD1. Germline CDR1 is KGHSH and CDR2 is LQKENI. The CDR3 is made up of 15 amino acids. V lost 6 bases and J lost 2; bases outside the gene matches: 8.

The rearrangement uses TRBV28 and TRBJ1-5; 7 bases are a match to TRBD1. This CDR3 comprises 14 residues. Per the germline V gene, CDR1 is MDHEN and CDR2 is SYDVKM. Trimming removed 5 bases from V and 1 base from J; junction bases left unmatched: 2. The CDR3 region is CASSKGGSNQPQHF. DNA of the CDR3: TGTGCCAGCAGTAAAGGGGGCAGCAATCAGCCCCAGCATTTT.

The table lists this clonotype with many counts. Here the CDR3 DNA reads TGTGCCAGCACCGCGCCCGGGACCTACGAGCAGTACTTC. Translation: CASTAPGTYEQYF. The chain couples TRBV6-1 to TRBJ2-7, with a possible D match to TRBD2 (5 bases). Germline V CDR1 and CDR2: MNHNS, SASEGT. Trimming left V 7 bases short and J 2 bases short, with 12 bases between. The length of the CDR3 is 13 residues.

The rearrangement uses TRBV24-1 and TRBJ2-1, with 11 positions matching TRBD2. The germline gives CDR1 KGHDR, CDR2 SFDVKD. J gave up 1 base and V 3 bases, and 1 base lay outside the gene matches. The CDR3 is 16 amino acids. The CDR3 loop is CATSDPSGRSYNEQFF. The CDR3 DNA reads as TGTGCCACCAGTGATCCTAGCGGGAGGTCCTACAATGAGCAGTTCTTC.

The V gene is TRBV6-5, the J gene TRBJ1-3; weak D call: TRBD1 (5 bases). The V gene's germline CDR1 is MNHEY and CDR2 SVGAGI. The CDR3 runs to 14 residues. V was trimmed by 2 bases and J by 4 bases, leaving 9 bases between them. The CDR3 nucleotides are TGTGCCAGCAGTTACGGGGGTTCGGGAAACACCATATATTTT. Amino acids: CASSYGGSGNTIYF.

The chain links TRBV6-1 to TRBJ2-5; D could derive from TRBD1 or TRBD2 (5 bases each). Germline lookup yields CDR1 MNHNS and CDR2 SASEGT. Trimming removed 3 bases from V and 3 bases from J, with 8 bases in between. This CDR3 contains 13 residues. CDR3 loop: CASSDWGKETQYF. The CDR3 DNA reads TGTGCCAGCAGTGATTGGGGGAAAGAGACCCAGTACTTC.